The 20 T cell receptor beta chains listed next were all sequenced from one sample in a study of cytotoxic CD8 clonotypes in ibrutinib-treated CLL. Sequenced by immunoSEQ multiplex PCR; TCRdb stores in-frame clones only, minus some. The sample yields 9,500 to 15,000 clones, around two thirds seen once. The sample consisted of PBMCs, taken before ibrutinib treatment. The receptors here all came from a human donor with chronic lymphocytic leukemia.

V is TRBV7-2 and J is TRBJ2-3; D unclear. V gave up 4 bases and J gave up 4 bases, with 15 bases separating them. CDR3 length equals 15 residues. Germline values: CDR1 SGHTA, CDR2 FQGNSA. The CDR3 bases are TGTGCCAGCAGCTCACGGAGTACCCCCCCAGATACGCAGTATTTT. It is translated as CASSSRSTPPDTQYF. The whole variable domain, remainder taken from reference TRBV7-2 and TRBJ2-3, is GAGVSQSPSNKVTEKGKDVELRCDPISGHTALYWYRQSLGQGLEFLIYFQGNSAPDKSGLPSDRFSAERTGGSVSTLTIQRTQQEDSAVYLCASSSRSTPPDTQYFGPGTRLTVL.

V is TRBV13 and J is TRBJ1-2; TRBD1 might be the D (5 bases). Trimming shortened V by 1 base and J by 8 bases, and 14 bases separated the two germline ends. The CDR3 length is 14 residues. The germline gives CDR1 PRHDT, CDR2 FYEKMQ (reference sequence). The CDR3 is CASSLASGAVGYTF. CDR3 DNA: TGTGCCAGCAGCTTAGCATCCGGGGCAGTAGGCTACACCTTC.

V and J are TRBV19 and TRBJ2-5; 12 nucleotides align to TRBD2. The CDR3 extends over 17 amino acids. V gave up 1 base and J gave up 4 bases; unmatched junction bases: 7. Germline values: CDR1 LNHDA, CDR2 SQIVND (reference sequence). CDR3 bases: TGTGCCAGTAGTATAGCTAGCGGGGGGGCCTCGGCAGAGACCCAGTACTTC. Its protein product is CASSIASGGASAETQYF.

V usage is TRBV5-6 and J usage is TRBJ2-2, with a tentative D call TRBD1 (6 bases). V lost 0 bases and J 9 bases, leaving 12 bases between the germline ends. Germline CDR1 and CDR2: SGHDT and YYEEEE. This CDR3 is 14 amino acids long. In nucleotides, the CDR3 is TGTGCCAGCAGCTTGGCCAGGGACAAGTGGGAGCTGTTTTTT. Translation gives CASSLARDKWELFF.

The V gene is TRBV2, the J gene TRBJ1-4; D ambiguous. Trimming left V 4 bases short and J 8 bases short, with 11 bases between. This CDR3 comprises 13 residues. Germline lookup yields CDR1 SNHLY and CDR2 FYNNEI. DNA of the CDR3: TGTGCCAGCAGTGGGGAGGTTCACGAAAAACTGTTTTTT. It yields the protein CASSGEVHEKLFF.

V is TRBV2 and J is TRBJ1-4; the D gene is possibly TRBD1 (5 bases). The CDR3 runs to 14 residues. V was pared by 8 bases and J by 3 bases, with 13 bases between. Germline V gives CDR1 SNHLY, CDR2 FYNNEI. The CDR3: CASGGVGANEKLFF. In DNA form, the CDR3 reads TGTGCCAGCGGGGGAGTGGGGGCTAATGAAAAACTGTTTTTT. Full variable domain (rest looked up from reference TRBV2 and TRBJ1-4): EPEVTQTPSHQVTQMGQEVILRCVPISNHLYFYWYRQILGQKVEFLVSFYNNEISEKSEIFDDQFSVERPDGSNFTLKIRSTKLEDSAMYFCASGGVGANEKLFFGSGTQLSVL.

The CDR3 DNA follows: TGTGCCAGCAGCAAAGACAGGTCATCCTACGAGCAGTACTTC. Amino acids: CASSKDRSSYEQYF. The chain combines TRBV11-2 with TRBJ2-7; tentative D call: TRBD1 (6 bases). Germline CDR1 SGHAT, CDR2 FQNNGV. V lost 5 bases and J 1 base, leaving 12 bases between the germline ends. The CDR3 sequence is 14 residues long.

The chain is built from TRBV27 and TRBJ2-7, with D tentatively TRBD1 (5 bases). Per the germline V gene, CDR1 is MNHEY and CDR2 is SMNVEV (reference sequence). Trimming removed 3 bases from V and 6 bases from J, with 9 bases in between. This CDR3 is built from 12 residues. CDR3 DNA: TGTGCCAGCAGTTTCAGGGTAGGCGAGCAGTACTTC. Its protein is CASSFRVGEQYF.

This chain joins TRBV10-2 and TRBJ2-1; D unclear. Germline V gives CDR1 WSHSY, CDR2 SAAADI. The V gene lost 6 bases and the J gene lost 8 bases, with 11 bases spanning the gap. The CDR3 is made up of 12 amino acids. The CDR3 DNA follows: TGCGCCAGCAGGCCTGATTTGGATGAGCAGTTCTTC. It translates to CASRPDLDEQFF.

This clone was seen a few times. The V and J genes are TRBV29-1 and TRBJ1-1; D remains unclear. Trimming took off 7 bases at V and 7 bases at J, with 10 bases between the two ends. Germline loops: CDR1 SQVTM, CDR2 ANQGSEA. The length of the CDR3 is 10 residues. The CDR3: CSALHGEAFF. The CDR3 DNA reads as TGCAGCGCCCTTCATGGTGAAGCTTTCTTT.

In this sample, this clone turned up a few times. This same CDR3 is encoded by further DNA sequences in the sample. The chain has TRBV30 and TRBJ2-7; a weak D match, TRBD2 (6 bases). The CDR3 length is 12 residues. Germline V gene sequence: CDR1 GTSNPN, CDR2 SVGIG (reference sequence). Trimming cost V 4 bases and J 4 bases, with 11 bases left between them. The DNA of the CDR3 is TGTGCCTGGATCGCAGGGAGGTACGAGCAGTACTTC. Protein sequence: CAWIAGRYEQYF. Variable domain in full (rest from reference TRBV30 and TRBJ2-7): SQTIHQWPATLVQPVGSPLSLECTVEGTSNPNLYWYRQAAGRGLQLLFYSVGIGQISSEVPQNLSASRPQDRQFILSSKKLLLSDSGFYLCAWIAGRYEQYFGPGTRLTVT.

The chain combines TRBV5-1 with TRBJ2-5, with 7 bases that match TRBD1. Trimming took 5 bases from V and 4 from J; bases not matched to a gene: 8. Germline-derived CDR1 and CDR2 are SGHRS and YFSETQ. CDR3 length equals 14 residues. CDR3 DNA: TGCGCCAGCAGAACAGGGGCCGGACGAGAGACCCAGTACTTC. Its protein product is CASRTGAGRETQYF.

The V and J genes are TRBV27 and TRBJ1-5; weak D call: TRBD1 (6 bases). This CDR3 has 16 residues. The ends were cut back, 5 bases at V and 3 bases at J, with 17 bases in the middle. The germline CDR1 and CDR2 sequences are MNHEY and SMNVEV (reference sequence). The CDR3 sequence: CASSPSSTGPNQPQHF. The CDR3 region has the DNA TGTGCCAGCAGTCCTAGTTCTACAGGGCCCAATCAGCCCCAGCATTTT.

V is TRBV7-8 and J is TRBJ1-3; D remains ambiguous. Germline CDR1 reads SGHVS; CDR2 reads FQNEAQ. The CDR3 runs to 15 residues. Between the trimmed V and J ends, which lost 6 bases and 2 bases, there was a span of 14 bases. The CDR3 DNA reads TGTGCCAGCAGGGCGTCAAGGATCACTGGAAACACCATATATTTT. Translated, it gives CASRASRITGNTIYF.

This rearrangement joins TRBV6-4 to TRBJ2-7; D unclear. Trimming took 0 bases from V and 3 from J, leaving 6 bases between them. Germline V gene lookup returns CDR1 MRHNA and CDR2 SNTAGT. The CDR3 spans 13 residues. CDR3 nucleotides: TGTGCCAGCAGTGACTCGAGCATCTACGAGCAGTACTTC. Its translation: CASSDSSIYEQYF.

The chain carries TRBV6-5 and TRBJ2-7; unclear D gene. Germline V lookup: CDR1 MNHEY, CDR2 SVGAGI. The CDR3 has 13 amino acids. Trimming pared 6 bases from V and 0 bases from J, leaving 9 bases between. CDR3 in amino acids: CASSRFPSYEQYF. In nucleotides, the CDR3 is TGTGCCAGCAGCAGGTTTCCCTCCTACGAGCAGTACTTC.

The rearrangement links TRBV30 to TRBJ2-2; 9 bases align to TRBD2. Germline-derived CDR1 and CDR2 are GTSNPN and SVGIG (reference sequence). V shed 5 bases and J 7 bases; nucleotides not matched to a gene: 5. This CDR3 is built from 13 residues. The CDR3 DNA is TGTGCCTGGGGCGGGACTAGCTTCGGGGAGCTGTTTTTT. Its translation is CAWGGTSFGELFF. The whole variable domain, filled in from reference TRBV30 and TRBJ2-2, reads SQTIHQWPATLVQPVGSPLSLECTVEGTSNPNLYWYRQAAGRGLQLLFYSVGIGQISSEVPQNLSASRPQDRQFILSSKKLLLSDSGFYLCAWGGTSFGELFFGEGSRLTVL.

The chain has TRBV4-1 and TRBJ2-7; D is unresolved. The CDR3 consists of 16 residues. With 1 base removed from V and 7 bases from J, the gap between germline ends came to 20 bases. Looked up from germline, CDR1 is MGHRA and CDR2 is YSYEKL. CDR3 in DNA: TGCGCCAGCAGCCAAGCAGGTGGGCAGCGAAGGTCTGAGCAGTACTTC. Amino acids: CASSQAGGQRRSEQYF.

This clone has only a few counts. This CDR3 reads CASSLVPGDYGYTF. The CDR3 DNA reads as TGTGCCAGCAGCTTAGTACCGGGGGACTATGGCTACACCTTC. The genes are TRBV7-3 and TRBJ1-2; D may be TRBD1 (5 bases). The V end was cut by 2 bases, the J end by 3 bases, with 10 bases between. The CDR3 runs 14 residues. Germline loops: CDR1 SGHTA, CDR2 FQGTGA.

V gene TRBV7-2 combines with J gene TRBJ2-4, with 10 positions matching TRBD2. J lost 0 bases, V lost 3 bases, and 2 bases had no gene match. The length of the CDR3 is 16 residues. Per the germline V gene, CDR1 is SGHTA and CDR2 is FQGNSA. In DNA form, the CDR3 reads TGTGCCAGCAGCTTTAGCGGGGGGTTAGCCAAAAACATTCAGTACTTC. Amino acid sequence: CASSFSGGLAKNIQYF.